This is a list of T cell receptor beta chains from one sample in a study of T cells in Graves' hyperthyroidism and ophthalmopathy. TCRdb itself ran the multiplex PCR reads through MiXCR, one entry per CDR3 protein. The table lists under 200,000 distinct CDR3 sequences, about 9.4% of them singletons, with around 21% in the top ten. Material: blood. The receptors originated from a woman between 18 and 30 years old with Graves' hyperthyroidism that later progressed to Graves' ophthalmopathy. CDR3s include the opening cysteine and the closing phenylalanine or tryptophan. Fields, in order: CDR3 protein, J gene, V gene.

cdr3_aa: CASSLAPPQGAGNTIYF
j_call: TRBJ1-3
v_call: TRBV12-3/TRBV12-4

cdr3_aa: CASSTSGFSGNTIYF
j_call: TRBJ1-3
v_call: TRBV19

cdr3_aa: CASSLDIGGVKSDTEAFF
j_call: TRBJ1-1
v_call: TRBV7-6

cdr3_aa: CASSGQGASSYNSPLHF
j_call: TRBJ1-6
v_call: TRBV14

cdr3_aa: CASSSQGSNEQFF
j_call: TRBJ2-1
v_call: TRBV12-3/TRBV12-4

cdr3_aa: CASSAKLGTGIGELFF
j_call: TRBJ2-2
v_call: TRBV7-3

cdr3_aa: CARRTSGGNEQFF
j_call: TRBJ2-1
v_call: TRBV5-8

cdr3_aa: CASTMGGLGSNQPQHF
j_call: TRBJ1-5
v_call: TRBV19

cdr3_aa: CASSDNLGGERANYGYTF
j_call: TRBJ1-2
v_call: TRBV7-9

cdr3_aa: CASSYGGRSNSNQPQHF
j_call: TRBJ1-5
v_call: TRBV6-5

cdr3_aa: CASSITGDTEAFF
j_call: TRBJ1-1
v_call: TRBV19

cdr3_aa: CASSPLSSGGSYNEQFF
j_call: TRBJ2-1
v_call: TRBV7-9

cdr3_aa: CASRGGDQPQHF
j_call: TRBJ1-5
v_call: TRBV6-1

cdr3_aa: CASSDPGTLQVEQFF
j_call: TRBJ2-1
v_call: TRBV7-3

cdr3_aa: CATSPGPELVVGNTIYF
j_call: TRBJ1-3
v_call: TRBV15

cdr3_aa: CASSLTEGRYEQYF
j_call: TRBJ2-7
v_call: TRBV5-1

cdr3_aa: CASSFSQGGTEAFF
j_call: TRBJ1-1
v_call: TRBV5-1

cdr3_aa: CASSGDRGSTYEQYF
j_call: TRBJ2-7
v_call: TRBV6-1

cdr3_aa: CASSETTGLVADTQYF
j_call: TRBJ2-3
v_call: TRBV6-1

cdr3_aa: CATSEGQRGLLYNEQFF
j_call: TRBJ2-1
v_call: TRBV24-1

cdr3_aa: CSASDYLSSYEQYF
j_call: TRBJ2-7
v_call: TRBV20-1

cdr3_aa: CASSPSGGNTQYF
j_call: TRBJ2-3
v_call: TRBV7-2

cdr3_aa: CASSSRGLGYTF
j_call: TRBJ1-2
v_call: TRBV11-2

cdr3_aa: CSVDTGNGEKLFF
j_call: TRBJ1-4
v_call: TRBV29-1

cdr3_aa: CASSARTGRQETQYF
j_call: TRBJ2-5
v_call: TRBV9

cdr3_aa: CASSYSNRGPQKGGYTF
j_call: TRBJ1-2
v_call: TRBV6-6

cdr3_aa: CASSFSGFYNEQFF
j_call: TRBJ2-1
v_call: TRBV27

cdr3_aa: CASKLAGGYNEQFF
j_call: TRBJ2-1
v_call: TRBV6-1

cdr3_aa: CAWRWGPTDTQYF
j_call: TRBJ2-3
v_call: TRBV30

cdr3_aa: CAWSVRAEQYF
j_call: TRBJ2-7
v_call: TRBV30

cdr3_aa: CASSYSSAYEQYF
j_call: TRBJ2-7
v_call: TRBV6-6

cdr3_aa: CASSRIAAVYNEQFF
j_call: TRBJ2-1
v_call: TRBV7-9

cdr3_aa: CASSHPGLNQETQYF
j_call: TRBJ2-5
v_call: TRBV4-1

cdr3_aa: CASSPSELQETQYF
j_call: TRBJ2-5
v_call: TRBV4-2

cdr3_aa: CASSQVGGPDVQGRDTEAFF
j_call: TRBJ1-1
v_call: TRBV4-2

cdr3_aa: CASSRGGTVLSYEQYF
j_call: TRBJ2-7
v_call: TRBV6-1

cdr3_aa: CASSQGWGINQPQHF
j_call: TRBJ1-5
v_call: TRBV4-1

cdr3_aa: CSVGGQVHGYTF
j_call: TRBJ1-2
v_call: TRBV29-1

cdr3_aa: CASSLLYQGGDYTF
j_call: TRBJ1-2
v_call: TRBV7-2

cdr3_aa: CASSLGGWGGNNEQFF
j_call: TRBJ2-1
v_call: TRBV7-3

cdr3_aa: CASSERTSGFSTDTQYF
j_call: TRBJ2-3
v_call: TRBV4-1

cdr3_aa: CASSPVGRTYYNEQFF
j_call: TRBJ2-1
v_call: TRBV6-1

cdr3_aa: CSARLASGELFF
j_call: TRBJ2-2
v_call: TRBV20-1

cdr3_aa: CASSFGTGRGATNEKLFF
j_call: TRBJ1-4
v_call: TRBV27

cdr3_aa: CASSRGGSSGNTTYF
j_call: TRBJ1-3
v_call: TRBV6-1